This paragraph covers one T cell receptor beta chain sequence. The study ran its PCR with 60 Vbeta and 13 Jbeta primers. Profiling relied on immunoSEQ multiplex PCR, and the TCRdb table lists in-frame clones only, not all of them. The sample lists 85,000 to 100,000 clones; 55% to 65% were seen once. The sample originates from a study of cytomegalovirus exposure and HLA in healthy donors. V lost 7 bases, J lost 1 base, and 7 bases stayed unmatched. The CDR3 is 15 residues long. From germline, CDR1 is MNHNS and CDR2 SASEGT. The sequence came from a human donor in good health. The sample comprised PBMCs. The chain has TRBV6-1 and TRBJ2-3; 8 positions match TRBD2. The CDR3 sequence is CASKGLAGGTDTQYF. CDR3 DNA: TGTGCCAGCAAAGGGCTAGCGGGCGGCACAGATACGCAGTATTTT.